These 18 T cell receptor beta chains were sequenced from one sample in a study of blood T cell repertoires in COVID-19. The table came from immunoSEQ multiplex PCR; TCRdb's copy has only in-frame clones and leaves some out. There are over 40,000 clones in the sample; about 89% occur only once, and roughly a quarter lies in the top ten. Sequenced material: peripheral blood. The receptors were sampled from a human donor in a cohort sampled during active COVID-19.

V is TRBV3-1 (or the pseudogene TRBV3-2) and J is TRBJ1-2; 10 nucleotides agree with TRBD1. This CDR3 region has 14 residues. In germline, CDR1 is LGHDT, CDR2 YNNKEL (reference sequence). The ends lost 4 bases at V and 4 bases at J; junction bases unmatched: 3. CDR3 nucleotides: TGTGCCAGCAGCCGGGACAGGGGCAGCTATGGCTACACCTTC. It translates to CASSRDRGSYGYTF.

The rearrangement uses TRBV7-8 and TRBJ1-6, with no clear D. The germline CDR1 and CDR2 sequences are SGHVS and FQNEAQ. The length of the CDR3 is 15 residues. The germline V and J ends were trimmed by 1 base and 7 bases, with 11 bases remaining between them. CDR3: CASSLVQSENSPLHF. CDR3 sequence (DNA): TGTGCCAGCAGCTTAGTGCAGTCTGAAAATTCACCCCTCCACTTT.

The DNA for the CDR3 is TGTGCCAGCAGCCTGGGACTAGTGGCAGATACGCAGTATTTT. Its translation is CASSLGLVADTQYF. This sequence joins TRBV3-1 (or the pseudogene TRBV3-2) and TRBJ2-3; 8 bases match TRBD2. V shed 4 bases, J shed 4 bases, and the junction held 4 bases outside the gene matches. Germline CDR1 LGHDT, CDR2 YNNKEL (reference sequence). CDR3 length: 14 amino acids.

V usage is TRBV30 and J usage is TRBJ2-4; the D is unclear. Germline CDR1 reads GTSNPN; CDR2 reads SVGIG (reference sequence). This CDR3 is 11 amino acids long. V was cut by 8 bases and J by 1 base, with 6 bases left in between. The CDR3 loop is CATQAKNIQYF. The CDR3 coding sequence is TGTGCCACCCAGGCCAAAAACATTCAGTACTTC. Full variable domain (missing parts from reference TRBV30 and TRBJ2-4): SQTIHQWPATLVQPVGSPLSLECTVEGTSNPNLYWYRQAAGRGLQLLFYSVGIGQISSEVPQNLSASRPQDRQFILSSKKLLLSDSGFYLCATQAKNIQYFGAGTRLSVL.

The gene calls are TRBV7-9 and TRBJ1-2; TRBD1 aligns across 11 bases. Germline CDR1 SEHNR, CDR2 FQNEAQ (reference sequence). With 6 bases clipped from V and 5 bases from J, the junction kept 8 bases outside the gene matches. The CDR3 is 15 amino acids. CDR3 sequence reads: CASSPPGQGEYGYTF. In DNA, the CDR3 is TGTGCCAGCAGTCCTCCGGGACAGGGGGAATATGGCTACACCTTC.

The chain carries TRBV5-1 and TRBJ2-3; D is undetermined. V lost 4 bases to trimming and J lost 5 bases, with 8 bases between them. Germline-derived CDR1 and CDR2 are SGHRS and YFSETQ. This CDR3 is 12 amino acids long. CDR3 DNA: TGCGCCAGCAGCCCAACGCGAGATACGCAGTATTTT. The encoded protein is CASSPTRDTQYF.

This chain connects TRBV24-1 to TRBJ1-1, with a weak D call TRBD1 (6 bases). Trimming shortened V by 9 bases and J by 0 bases, and 10 bases separated the two germline ends. CDR1 KGHDR and CDR2 SFDVKD come from the germline V gene. CDR3 size: 13 residues. CDR3 loop: CATSGEVNTEAFF. DNA for the CDR3: TGTGCCACCTCAGGGGAAGTGAACACTGAAGCTTTCTTT.

The rearrangement uses TRBV7-8 and TRBJ2-1; possible D gene TRBD2, 5 bases. The CDR3 extends over 15 amino acids. Germline V gives CDR1 SGHVS, CDR2 FQNEAQ. V was clipped by 4 bases and J by 4 bases, with 14 bases between them. The CDR3 loop is CASSSRRIRYNEQFF. Written as DNA, the CDR3 is TGTGCCAGCAGCTCTCGGAGGATTAGGTACAATGAGCAGTTCTTC.

The chain uses TRBV9 and TRBJ2-7; 11 bases agree with TRBD2. The CDR3 sequence is 15 residues long. CDR1 and CDR2 from the germline V gene are SGDLS and YYNGEE. Trimming at V came to 3 bases and at J to 3 bases, leaving 5 bases not matched to a gene. CDR3 DNA sequence: TGTGCCAGCAGCGAGGGACTAGCGGACAACTACGAGCAGTACGTC. It specifies CASSEGLADNYEQYV.

V is TRBV2 and J is TRBJ2-5; tentatively, D is TRBD1 (6 bases). Germline lookup yields CDR1 SNHLY and CDR2 FYNNEI. The CDR3 spans 13 residues. Trimming pared 10 bases from V and 4 bases from J, leaving 16 bases between. The CDR3, as DNA: TGTGCCATGCTGACAGGCAGACCAGAGACCCAGTACTTC. Translating it yields CAMLTGRPETQYF.

This chain links TRBV6-2 or TRBV6-3 with TRBJ2-1; 11 bases map to TRBD2. Germline V lookup: CDR1 MNHEY, CDR2 SVGEGT. Unmatched junction bases numbered 9, after V lost 2 bases and J lost 6 bases. The CDR3 is made up of 17 amino acids. The chain's CDR3 is CASSYGLAGGGVNEQFF. The CDR3, as DNA: TGTGCCAGCAGTTACGGGTTAGCGGGAGGGGGGGTCAATGAGCAGTTCTTC.

The chain employs TRBV3-1 (or the pseudogene TRBV3-2) and TRBJ2-3, with TRBD1 matching 9 bases. Germline V CDR1 and CDR2: LGHDT, YNNKEL (reference sequence). The V gene end was trimmed by 10 bases and the J gene end by 6 bases; junction bases not matched to a gene: 5. This CDR3 is 12 amino acids long. The CDR3 coding sequence is TGTGCCACCCTACAGGGGGCGGATACGCAGTATTTT. It specifies CATLQGADTQYF.

V is TRBV24-1 and J is TRBJ2-1; a weak D match, TRBD2 (5 bases). Germline CDR1 KGHDR, CDR2 SFDVKD. Trimming removed 5 bases from V and 12 bases from J, with 19 bases in between. CDR3 length equals 14 residues. The DNA for the CDR3 is TGTGCCACCAGTGGGAGCGGTGCTTCAATAGGGCAGTTCTTC. Translation gives CATSGSGASIGQFF.

This clone appeared a single time. The V gene is TRBV9, the J gene TRBJ2-1, with 10 bases lining up with TRBD2. The CDR3 has 15 residues. Germline CDR1 reads SGDLS; CDR2 reads YYNGEE. With 4 bases clipped from V and 4 bases from J, the junction kept 5 bases outside the gene matches. In DNA, the CDR3 is TGTGCCAGCAGCCCCGGACTAGCGGTTTACAATGAGCAGTTCTTC. It yields the protein CASSPGLAVYNEQFF.

This chain links TRBV30 with TRBJ1-6, with TRBD1 matching 7 bases. Germline values: CDR1 GTSNPN, CDR2 SVGIG (reference sequence). The CDR3 contains 16 residues. V shed 0 bases and J 7 bases; nucleotides not matched to a gene: 9. CDR3 residues: CAWSVTPSTGNSPLHF. For the CDR3, the DNA is TGTGCCTGGAGTGTAACCCCCTCGACAGGGAATTCACCCCTCCACTTT.

The V call is TRBV19, the J call TRBJ1-5, with D uncertain. The CDR3 is 16 residues long. Trimming took 3 bases from V and 4 from J, leaving 16 bases between them. The germline CDR1 and CDR2 sequences are LNHDA and SQIVND (reference sequence). CDR3 bases: TGTGCCAGTAGTATCCTGGCTACTAGTGGTAATCAGCCCCAGCATTTT. Protein sequence: CASSILATSGNQPQHF. Full variable domain (remainder filled in from reference TRBV19 and TRBJ1-5): DGGITQSPKYLFRKEGQNVTLSCEQNLNHDAMYWYRQDPGQGLRLIYYSQIVNDFQKGDIAEGYSVSREKKESFPLTVTSAQKNPTAFYLCASSILATSGNQPQHFGDGTRLSIL.

This clone has a single count. The V and J genes are TRBV18 and TRBJ1-6; TRBD1 aligns across 8 bases. The CDR3 covers 14 residues. The germline V gene has CDR1 KGHSH and CDR2 LQKENI. V gave up 6 bases and J gave up 6 bases; unmatched junction bases: 4. This CDR3 is CASSPDRGNSPLHF. The CDR3 DNA is TGTGCCAGCTCGCCAGACAGGGGTAATTCACCCCTCCACTTT. The variable domain in full, with the rest retrieved from reference TRBV18 and TRBJ1-6, is NAGVMQNPRHLVRRRGQEARLRCSPMKGHSHVYWYRQLPEEGLKFMVYLQKENIIDESGMPKERFSAEFPKEGPSILRIQQVVRGDSAAYFCASSPDRGNSPLHFGNGTRLTVT.

A few counts support this clone. V is TRBV24-1 and J is TRBJ2-2; D may be TRBD2 (5 bases). The CDR3 covers 15 residues. Between the trimmed V and J ends, which lost 7 bases and 3 bases, there was a span of 14 bases. Germline V CDR1 and CDR2: KGHDR, SFDVKD. The CDR3 coding sequence is TGTGCCACCAGCCCCAATGGACTGTACACCGGGGAGCTGTTTTTT. This encodes CATSPNGLYTGELFF.